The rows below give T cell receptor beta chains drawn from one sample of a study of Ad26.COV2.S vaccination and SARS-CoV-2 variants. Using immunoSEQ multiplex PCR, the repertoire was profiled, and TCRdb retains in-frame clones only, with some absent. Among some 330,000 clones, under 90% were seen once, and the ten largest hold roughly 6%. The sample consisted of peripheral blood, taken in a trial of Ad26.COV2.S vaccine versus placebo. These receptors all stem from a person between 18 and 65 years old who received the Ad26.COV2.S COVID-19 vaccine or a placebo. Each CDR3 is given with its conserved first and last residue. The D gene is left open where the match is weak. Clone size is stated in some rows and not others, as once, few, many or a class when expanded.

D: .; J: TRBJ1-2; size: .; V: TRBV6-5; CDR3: CASEKSIYGYTF; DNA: TGTGCCAGCGAAAAGTCTATCTATGGCTACACCTTC
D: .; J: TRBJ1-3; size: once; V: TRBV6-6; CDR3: CASSYRGAGGNTIYF; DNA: TGTGCCAGCAGTTACAGGGGCGCAGGAGGAAACACCATATATTTT
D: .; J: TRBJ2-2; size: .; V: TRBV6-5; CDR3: CASSYTEDGELFF; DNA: TGTGCCAGCAGTTACACTGAAGACGGGGAGCTGTTTTTT
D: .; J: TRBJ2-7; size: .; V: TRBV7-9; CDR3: CASSRGLRTDLLHYEQYF; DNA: TGTGCCAGCAGCCGCGGGCTTAGGACAGACCTCCTCCACTACGAGCAGTACTTC
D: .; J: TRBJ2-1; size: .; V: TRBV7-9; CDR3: CASSYGVELEQFF; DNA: TGTGCCAGCAGCTACGGGGTTGAGCTTGAGCAGTTCTTC
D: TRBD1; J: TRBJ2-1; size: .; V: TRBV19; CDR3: CASSILDRVFSNEQFF; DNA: TGTGCCAGTAGTATATTGGACAGGGTTTTTTCCAATGAGCAGTTCTTC
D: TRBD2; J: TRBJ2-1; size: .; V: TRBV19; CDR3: CASSIRLAGGPPYNEQFF; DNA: TGTGCCAGTAGTATACGGCTAGCGGGGGGGCCGCCCTACAATGAGCAGTTCTTC
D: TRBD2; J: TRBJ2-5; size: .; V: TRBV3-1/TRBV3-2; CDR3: CASSQELTSAQETQYF; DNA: TGTGCCAGCAGCCAAGAGCTCACTAGCGCTCAAGAGACCCAGTACTTC
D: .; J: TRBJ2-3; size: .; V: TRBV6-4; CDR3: CASSLQGSTDTQYF; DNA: TGTGCCAGCAGTCTACAGGGAAGCACAGATACGCAGTATTTT
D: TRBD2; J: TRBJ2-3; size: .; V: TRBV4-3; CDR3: CASSLRLAGADTQYF; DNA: TGCGCCAGCAGCCTAAGACTAGCGGGCGCAGATACGCAGTATTTT
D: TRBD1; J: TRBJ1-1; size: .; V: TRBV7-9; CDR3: CASSLGKGAETEAFF; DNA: TGTGCCAGCAGCTTAGGGAAGGGGGCTGAGACTGAAGCTTTCTTT
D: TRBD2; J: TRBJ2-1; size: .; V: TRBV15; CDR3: CASIGASGRESYNEQFF; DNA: TGTGCCTCAATCGGGGCTAGCGGGAGGGAATCCTACAATGAGCAGTTCTTC
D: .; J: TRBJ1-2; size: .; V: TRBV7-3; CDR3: CASSLQGREGYTF; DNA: TGTGCCAGCAGCTTACAGGGACGGGAGGGCTACACCTTC
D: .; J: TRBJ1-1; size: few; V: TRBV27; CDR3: CASSFRNRLNTEAFF; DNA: TGTGCCAGCAGTTTCCGGAATAGATTGAACACTGAAGCTTTCTTT
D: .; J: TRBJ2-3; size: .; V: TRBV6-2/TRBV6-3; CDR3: CASSYGILVADTQYF; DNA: TGTGCCAGCAGTTACGGGATTCTGGTCGCAGATACGCAGTATTTT
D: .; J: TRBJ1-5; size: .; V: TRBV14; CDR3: CASSPRGRGFYSNQPQHF; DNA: TGTGCCAGCAGCCCCCGAGGGAGGGGATTTTATAGCAATCAGCCCCAGCATTTT
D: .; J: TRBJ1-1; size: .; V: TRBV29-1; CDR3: CSVVQPDEAFF; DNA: TGCAGCGTTGTACAGCCCGATGAAGCTTTCTTT
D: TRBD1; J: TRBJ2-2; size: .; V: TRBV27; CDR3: CASGDRGHTGELFF; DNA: TGTGCCAGCGGGGACAGGGGCCACACCGGGGAGCTGTTTTTT
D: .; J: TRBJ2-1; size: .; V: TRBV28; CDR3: CASSSPEATSYNEQFF; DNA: TGTGCCAGCAGTTCTCCCGAGGCGACTTCCTACAATGAGCAGTTCTTC